Below are 7 T cell receptor beta chains sequenced from a single sample in a study of human versus mouse CDR3 diversity and MHC coevolution. Produced via immunoSEQ multiplex PCR; TCRdb's table is partial and in-frame only. The repertoire holds about 81,000 clones, with approximately 92% as singletons. Source material: naive CD4+ T cells from blood. Subset here: CD45RO-negative CD62L-positive naive CD4 T cells. The receptors shown here come from a person between 25 and 70 years old in good health.

The rearrangement uses TRBV5-1 and TRBJ1-1; no clear D gene. Deletions cut 3 bases from V and 1 base from J, with 16 bases between. CDR3 length: 16 residues. Germline loops: CDR1 SGHRS, CDR2 YFSETQ. CDR3 nucleotides: TGCGCCAGCAGCTCCCCGGGCGGGGTCGAGAACACTGAAGCTTTCTTT. This encodes CASSSPGGVENTEAFF.

The chain uses TRBV7-3 and TRBJ2-5; 7 bases fit TRBD1. The junction had 10 bases not matched to a gene; V was cut back by 4 bases and J by 5 bases. The germline CDR1 and CDR2 sequences are SGHTA and FQGTGA. There are 15 residues in the CDR3. The CDR3 DNA reads TGTGCCAGCAGCTCCCGACAGGGTCGGTATGAGACCCAGTACTTC. It codes for CASSSRQGRYETQYF.

V usage is TRBV28 and J usage is TRBJ1-5; no clear D. The germline V gene has CDR1 MDHEN and CDR2 SYDVKM. The V end was cut by 5 bases, the J end by 0 bases, with 14 bases between. This CDR3 region has 16 residues. In DNA form, the CDR3 reads TGTGCCAGCAGTCCCCCATCCACTTATAGCAATCAGCCCCAGCATTTT. Translating it yields CASSPPSTYSNQPQHF.

The genes are TRBV11-1 and TRBJ1-2, with 7 bases fitting TRBD1. The CDR3 covers 15 residues. V gave up 5 bases and J gave up 3 bases; unmatched junction bases: 9. Looked up from germline, CDR1 is SGHAT and CDR2 is FQDESV (reference sequence). The CDR3 DNA reads TGTGCCAGCAGCCAACTGACAGGGTCCGACTATGGCTACACCTTC. It encodes CASSQLTGSDYGYTF.

The chain recombines TRBV5-1 with TRBJ2-1; a weak D match, TRBD2 (6 bases). This CDR3 has 12 residues. Trimming removed 4 bases from V and 8 bases from J, with 10 bases in between. CDR1 and CDR2 (germline): SGHRS, YFSETQ. The CDR3 protein is CASSMTGDEQFF. The CDR3 DNA sequence: TGCGCCAGCAGCATGACGGGGGATGAGCAGTTCTTC.

A single count supports this clone. The J gene is TRBJ1-1, the V gene TRBV27; 8 bases are a match to TRBD1. The CDR3 totals 14 residues. With V trimmed by 6 bases and J by 1 base, 4 bases remained unmatched. Germline V gives CDR1 MNHEY, CDR2 SMNVEV (reference sequence). The CDR3 spells CASSQGARNTEAFF. CDR3 nucleotide sequence: TGTGCCAGCAGCCAGGGGGCGAGGAACACTGAAGCTTTCTTT.

Only one count was recorded for this clone. The chain has TRBV11-2 and TRBJ1-1; 7 bases agree with TRBD1. The V gene's germline CDR1 is SGHAT and CDR2 FQNNGV. The ends lost 8 bases at V and 3 bases at J; junction bases unmatched: 6. This CDR3 is built from 13 residues. Here the CDR3 reads CASGPTGYTEAFF. The CDR3 DNA is TGTGCCAGCGGACCGACAGGGTACACTGAAGCTTTCTTT.